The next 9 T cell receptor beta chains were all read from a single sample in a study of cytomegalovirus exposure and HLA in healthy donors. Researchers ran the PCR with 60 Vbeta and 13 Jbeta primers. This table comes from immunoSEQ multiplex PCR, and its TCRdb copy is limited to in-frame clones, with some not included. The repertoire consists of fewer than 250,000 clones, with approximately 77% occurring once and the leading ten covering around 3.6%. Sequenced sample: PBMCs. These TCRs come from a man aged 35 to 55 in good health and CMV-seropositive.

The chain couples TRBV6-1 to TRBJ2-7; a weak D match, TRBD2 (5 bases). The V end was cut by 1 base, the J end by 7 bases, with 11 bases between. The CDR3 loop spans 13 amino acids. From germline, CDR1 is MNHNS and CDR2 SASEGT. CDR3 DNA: TGTGCCAGCAGTGAAGGCTGGAGGAGGGAGCAGTACTTC. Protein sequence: CASSEGWRREQYF.

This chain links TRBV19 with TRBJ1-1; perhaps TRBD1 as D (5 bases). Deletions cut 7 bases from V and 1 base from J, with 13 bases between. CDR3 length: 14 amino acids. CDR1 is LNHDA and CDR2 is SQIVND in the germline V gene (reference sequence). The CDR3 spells CASKGGTANTEAFF. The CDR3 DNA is TGTGCCAGTAAGGGCGGGACGGCGAACACTGAAGCTTTCTTT.

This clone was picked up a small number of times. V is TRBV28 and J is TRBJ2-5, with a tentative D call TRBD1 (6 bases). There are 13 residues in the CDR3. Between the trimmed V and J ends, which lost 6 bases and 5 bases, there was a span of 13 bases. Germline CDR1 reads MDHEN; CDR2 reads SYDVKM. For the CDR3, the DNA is TGTGCCAGCAGCATACAGGGTGGCGAGACCCAGTACTTC. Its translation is CASSIQGGETQYF.

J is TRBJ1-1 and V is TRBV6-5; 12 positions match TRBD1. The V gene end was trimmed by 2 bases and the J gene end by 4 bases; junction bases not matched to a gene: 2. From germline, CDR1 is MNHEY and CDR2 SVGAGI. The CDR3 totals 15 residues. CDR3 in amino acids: CASSYGTGGLTEAFF. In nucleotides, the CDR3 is TGTGCCAGCAGTTACGGGACAGGGGGCCTCACTGAAGCTTTCTTT.

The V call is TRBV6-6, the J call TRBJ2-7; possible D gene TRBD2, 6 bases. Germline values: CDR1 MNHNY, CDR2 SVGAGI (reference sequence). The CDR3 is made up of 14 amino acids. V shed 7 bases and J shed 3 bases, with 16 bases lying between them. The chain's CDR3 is CASTTVSGNYEQYF. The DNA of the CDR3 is TGTGCCAGCACCACGGTTAGCGGCAACTACGAGCAGTACTTC.

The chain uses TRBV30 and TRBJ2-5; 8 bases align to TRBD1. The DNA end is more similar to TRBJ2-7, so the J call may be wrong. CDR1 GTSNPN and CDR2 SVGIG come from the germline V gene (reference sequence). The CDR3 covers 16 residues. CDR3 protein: CAWSDPGTGGSYEQYF. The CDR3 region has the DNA TGTGCCTGGAGTGACCCCGGGACAGGTGGTTCATACGAGCAGTACTTC.

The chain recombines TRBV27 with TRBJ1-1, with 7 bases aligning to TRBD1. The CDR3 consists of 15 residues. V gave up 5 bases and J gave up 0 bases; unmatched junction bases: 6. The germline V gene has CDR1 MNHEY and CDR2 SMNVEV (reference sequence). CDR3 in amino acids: CASSPRTGLNTEAFF. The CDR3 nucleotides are TGTGCCAGCAGTCCAAGGACAGGCCTGAACACTGAAGCTTTCTTT.

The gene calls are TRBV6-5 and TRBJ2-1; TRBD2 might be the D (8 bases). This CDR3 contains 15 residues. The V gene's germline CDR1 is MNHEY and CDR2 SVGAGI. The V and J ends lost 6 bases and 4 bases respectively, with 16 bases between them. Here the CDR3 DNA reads TGTGCCAGCAGCACAGGGGCTAGCGGGTACAATGAGCAGTTCTTC. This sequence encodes CASSTGASGYNEQFF.

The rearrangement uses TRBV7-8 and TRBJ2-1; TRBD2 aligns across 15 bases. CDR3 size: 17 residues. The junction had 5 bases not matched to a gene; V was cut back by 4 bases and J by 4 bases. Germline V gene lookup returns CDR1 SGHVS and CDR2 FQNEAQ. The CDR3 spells CASSSGTSGRKYNEQFF. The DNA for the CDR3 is TGTGCCAGCAGCTCCGGGACTAGCGGGAGGAAATACAATGAGCAGTTCTTC.